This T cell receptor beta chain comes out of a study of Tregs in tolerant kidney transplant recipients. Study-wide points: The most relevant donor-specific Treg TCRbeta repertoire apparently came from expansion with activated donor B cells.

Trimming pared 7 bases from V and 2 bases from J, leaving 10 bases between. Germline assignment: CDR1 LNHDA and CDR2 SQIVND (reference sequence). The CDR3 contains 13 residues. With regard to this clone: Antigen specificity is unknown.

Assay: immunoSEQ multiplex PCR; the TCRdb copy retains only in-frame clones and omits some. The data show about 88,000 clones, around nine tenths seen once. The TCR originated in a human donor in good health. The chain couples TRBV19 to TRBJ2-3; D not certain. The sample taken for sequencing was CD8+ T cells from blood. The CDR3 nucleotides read TGTGCCAGTACCTTGGGAACCACAGATACGCAGTATTTT. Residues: CASTLGTTDTQYF. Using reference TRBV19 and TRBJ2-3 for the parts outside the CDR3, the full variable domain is DGGITQSPKYLFRKEGQNVTLSCEQNLNHDAMYWYRQDPGQGLRLIYYSQIVNDFQKGDIAEGYSVSREKKESFPLTVTSAQKNPTAFYLCASTLGTTDTQYFGPGTRLTVL.